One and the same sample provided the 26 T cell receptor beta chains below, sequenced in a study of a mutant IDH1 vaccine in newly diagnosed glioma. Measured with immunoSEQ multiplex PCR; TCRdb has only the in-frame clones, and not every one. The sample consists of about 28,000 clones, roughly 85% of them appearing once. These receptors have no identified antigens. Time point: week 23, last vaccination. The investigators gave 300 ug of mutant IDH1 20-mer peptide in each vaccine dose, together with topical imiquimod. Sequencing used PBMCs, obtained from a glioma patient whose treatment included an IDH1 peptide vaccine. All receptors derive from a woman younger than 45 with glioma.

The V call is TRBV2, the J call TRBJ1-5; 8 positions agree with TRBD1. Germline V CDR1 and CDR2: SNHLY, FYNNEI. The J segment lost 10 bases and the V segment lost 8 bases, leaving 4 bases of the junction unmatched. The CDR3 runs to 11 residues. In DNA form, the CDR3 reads TGTGCCAGCTCGACAGGGGACCCCCAGCATTTT. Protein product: CASSTGDPQHF.

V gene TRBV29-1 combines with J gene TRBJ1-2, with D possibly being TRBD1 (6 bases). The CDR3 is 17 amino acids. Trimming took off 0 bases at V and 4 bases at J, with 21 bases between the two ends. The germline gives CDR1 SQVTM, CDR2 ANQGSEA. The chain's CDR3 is CSVEDGGGTQSFYGYTF. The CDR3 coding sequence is TGCAGCGTTGAAGACGGAGGGGGGACACAATCCTTCTATGGCTACACCTTC.

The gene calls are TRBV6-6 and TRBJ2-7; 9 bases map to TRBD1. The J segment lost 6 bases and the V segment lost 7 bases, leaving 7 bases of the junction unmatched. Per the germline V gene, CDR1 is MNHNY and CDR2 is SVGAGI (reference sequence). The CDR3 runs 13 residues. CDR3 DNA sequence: TGTGCCAGCACCGTACAGGGGGCGGGCGAGCAGTACTTC. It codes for CASTVQGAGEQYF.

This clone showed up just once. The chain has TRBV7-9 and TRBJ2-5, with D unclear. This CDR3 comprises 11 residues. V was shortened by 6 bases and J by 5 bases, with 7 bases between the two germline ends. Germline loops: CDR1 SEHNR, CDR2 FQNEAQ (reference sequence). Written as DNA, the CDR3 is TGTGCCAGCAGGATAGGGGAGACCCAGTACTTC. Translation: CASRIGETQYF.

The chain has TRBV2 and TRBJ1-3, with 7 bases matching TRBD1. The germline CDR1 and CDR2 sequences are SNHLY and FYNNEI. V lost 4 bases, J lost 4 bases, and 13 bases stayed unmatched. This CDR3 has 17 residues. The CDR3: CASSGVLTGTSGNTIYF. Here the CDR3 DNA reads TGTGCCAGCAGTGGGGTGCTGACAGGGACGTCGGGAAACACCATATATTTT.

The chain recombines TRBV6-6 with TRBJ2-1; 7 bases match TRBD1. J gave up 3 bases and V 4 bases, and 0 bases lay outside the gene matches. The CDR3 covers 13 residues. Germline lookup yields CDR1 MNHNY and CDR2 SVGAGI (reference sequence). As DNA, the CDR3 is TGTGCCAGCAGTTGGACAGGCTACAATGAGCAGTTCTTC. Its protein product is CASSWTGYNEQFF.

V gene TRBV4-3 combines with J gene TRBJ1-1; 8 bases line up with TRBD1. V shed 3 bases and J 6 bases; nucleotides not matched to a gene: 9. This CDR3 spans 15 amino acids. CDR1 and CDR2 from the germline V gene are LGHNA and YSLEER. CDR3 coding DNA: TGCGCCAGCAGCCACTTTGGACAGGGAGTCTCTGAAGCTTTCTTT. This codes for CASSHFGQGVSEAFF.

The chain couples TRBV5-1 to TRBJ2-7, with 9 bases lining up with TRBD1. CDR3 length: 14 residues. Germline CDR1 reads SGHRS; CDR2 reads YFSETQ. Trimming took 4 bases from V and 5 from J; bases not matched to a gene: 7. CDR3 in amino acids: CASSQGQGVNEQYF. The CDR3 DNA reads TGCGCCAGCAGCCAGGGACAGGGTGTAAACGAGCAGTACTTC.

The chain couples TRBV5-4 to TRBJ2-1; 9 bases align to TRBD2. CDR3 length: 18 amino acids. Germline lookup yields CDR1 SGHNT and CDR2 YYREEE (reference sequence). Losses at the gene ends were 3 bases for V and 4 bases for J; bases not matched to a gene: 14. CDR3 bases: TGTGCCAGCAGCTCCCTGGACAGTCTAGCGGGGAAATACAATGAGCAGTTCTTC. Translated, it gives CASSSLDSLAGKYNEQFF.

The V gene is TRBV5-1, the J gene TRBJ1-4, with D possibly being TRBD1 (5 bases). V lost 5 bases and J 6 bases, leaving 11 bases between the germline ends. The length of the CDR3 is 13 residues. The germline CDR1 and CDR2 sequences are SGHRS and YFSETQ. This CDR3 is CASSSGAYEKLFF. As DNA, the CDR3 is TGCGCCAGCAGTTCCGGGGCTTATGAAAAACTGTTTTTT. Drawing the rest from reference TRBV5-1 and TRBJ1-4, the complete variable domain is KAGVTQTPRYLIKTRGQQVTLSCSPISGHRSVSWYQQTPGQGLQFLFEYFSETQRNKGNFPGRFSGRQFSNSRSEMNVSTLELGDSALYLCASSSGAYEKLFFGSGTQLSVL.

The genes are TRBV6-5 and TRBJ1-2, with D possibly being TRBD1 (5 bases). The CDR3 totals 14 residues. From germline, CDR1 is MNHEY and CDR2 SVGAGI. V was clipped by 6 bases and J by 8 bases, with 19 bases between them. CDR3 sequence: CASSRTSTSYGYTF. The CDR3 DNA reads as TGTGCCAGCAGCCGGACAAGCACGAGCTACGGCTACACCTTC.

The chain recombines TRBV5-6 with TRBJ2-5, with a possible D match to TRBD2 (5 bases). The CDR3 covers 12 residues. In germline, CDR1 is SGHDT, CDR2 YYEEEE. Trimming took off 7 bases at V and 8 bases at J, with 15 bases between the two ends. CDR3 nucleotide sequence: TGTGCCAGCTCAGAGGGCCCACGAACCCAGTACTTC. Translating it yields CASSEGPRTQYF. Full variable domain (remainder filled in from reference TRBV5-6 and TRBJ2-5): DAGVTQSPTHLIKTRGQQVTLRCSPKSGHDTVSWYQQALGQGPQFIFQYYEEEERQRGNFPDRFSGHQFPNYSSELNVNALLLGDSALYLCASSEGPRTQYFGPGTRLLVL.

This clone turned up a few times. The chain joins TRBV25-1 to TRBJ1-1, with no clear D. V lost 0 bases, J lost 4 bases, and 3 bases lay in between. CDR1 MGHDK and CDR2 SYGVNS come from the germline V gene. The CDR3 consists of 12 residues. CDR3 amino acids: CASSEYSTEAFF. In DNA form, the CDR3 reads TGTGCCAGCAGTGAATACAGCACTGAAGCTTTCTTT.

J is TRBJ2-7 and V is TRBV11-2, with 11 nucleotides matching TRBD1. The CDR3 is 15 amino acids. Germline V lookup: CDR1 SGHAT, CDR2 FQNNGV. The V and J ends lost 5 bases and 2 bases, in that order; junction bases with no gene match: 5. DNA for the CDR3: TGTGCCAGCAGCCCCGGGACAGGGGGGACCTACGAGCAGTACTTC. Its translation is CASSPGTGGTYEQYF.

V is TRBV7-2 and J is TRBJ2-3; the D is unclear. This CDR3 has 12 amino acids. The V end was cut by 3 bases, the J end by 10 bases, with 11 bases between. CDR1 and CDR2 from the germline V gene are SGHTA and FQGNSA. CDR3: CASSFADQPQYF. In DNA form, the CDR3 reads TGTGCCAGCAGCTTCGCCGACCAACCGCAGTATTTT.

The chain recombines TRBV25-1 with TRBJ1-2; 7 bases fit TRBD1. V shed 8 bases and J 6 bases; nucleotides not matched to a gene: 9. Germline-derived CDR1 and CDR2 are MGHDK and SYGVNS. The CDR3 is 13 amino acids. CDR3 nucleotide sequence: TGTGCCAGCCAAGGAGGACAGGCGGATGGCTACACCTTC. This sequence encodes CASQGGQADGYTF.

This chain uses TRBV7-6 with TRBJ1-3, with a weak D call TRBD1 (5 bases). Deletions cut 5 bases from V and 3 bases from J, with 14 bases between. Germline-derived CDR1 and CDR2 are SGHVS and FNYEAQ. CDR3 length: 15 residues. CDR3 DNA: TGTGCCAGCAGCCCATCCGGGGGACGTGGAAACACCATATATTTT. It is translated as CASSPSGGRGNTIYF.

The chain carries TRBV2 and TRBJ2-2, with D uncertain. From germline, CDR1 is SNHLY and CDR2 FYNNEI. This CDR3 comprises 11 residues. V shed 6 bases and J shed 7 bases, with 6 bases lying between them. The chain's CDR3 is CASRVNGELFF. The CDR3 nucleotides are TGTGCCAGCAGGGTGAACGGGGAGCTGTTTTTT.

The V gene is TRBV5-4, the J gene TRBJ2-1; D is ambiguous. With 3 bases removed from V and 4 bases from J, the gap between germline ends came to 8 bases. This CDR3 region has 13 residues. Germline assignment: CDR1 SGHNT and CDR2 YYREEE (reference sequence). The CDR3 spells CASSSDSYNEQFF. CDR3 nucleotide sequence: TGTGCCAGCAGCTCCGACTCGTACAATGAGCAGTTCTTC.

CDR3 DNA: TGTGCCAGCAGCTGGACAGGGGTGGTCTACGAGCAGTACTTC. Translating gives CASSWTGVVYEQYF. The gene calls are TRBV7-9 and TRBJ2-7, with 9 bases aligning to TRBD1. Germline loops: CDR1 SEHNR, CDR2 FQNEAQ (reference sequence). The CDR3 sequence is 14 residues long. Trimming at V came to 4 bases and at J to 3 bases, leaving 4 bases not matched to a gene.

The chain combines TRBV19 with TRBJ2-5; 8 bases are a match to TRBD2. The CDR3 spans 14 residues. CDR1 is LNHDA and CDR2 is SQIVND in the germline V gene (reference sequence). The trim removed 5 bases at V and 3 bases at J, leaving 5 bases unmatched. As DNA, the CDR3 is TGTGCCAGTAGTGATACGCGGGGGGAAGAGACCCAGTACTTC. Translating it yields CASSDTRGEETQYF. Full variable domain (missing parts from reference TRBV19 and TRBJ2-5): DGGITQSPKYLFRKEGQNVTLSCEQNLNHDAMYWYRQDPGQGLRLIYYSQIVNDFQKGDIAEGYSVSREKKESFPLTVTSAQKNPTAFYLCASSDTRGEETQYFGPGTRLLVL.

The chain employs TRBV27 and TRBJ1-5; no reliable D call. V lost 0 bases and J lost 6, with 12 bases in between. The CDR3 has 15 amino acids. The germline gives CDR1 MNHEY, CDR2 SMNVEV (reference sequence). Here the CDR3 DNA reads TGTGCCAGCAGTTTATCGAGAGGGCGGACTCAGCCCCAGCATTTT. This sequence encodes CASSLSRGRTQPQHF.

In DNA, the CDR3 is TGCAGTGCTAGAGGGGTCCACGAGCAGTACTTC. Translation gives CSARGVHEQYF. The chain links TRBV20-1 to TRBJ2-5; D unclear. The better agreement between TRBJ2-7 and the DNA end casts doubt on the J call. Per germline, CDR1 DFQATT and CDR2 SNEGSKA (reference sequence). The CDR3 covers 11 residues.

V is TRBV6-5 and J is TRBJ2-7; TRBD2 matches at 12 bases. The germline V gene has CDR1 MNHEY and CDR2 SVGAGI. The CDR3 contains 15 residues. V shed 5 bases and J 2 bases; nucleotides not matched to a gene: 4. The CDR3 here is CASSTTSGGPYEQYF. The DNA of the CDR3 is TGTGCCAGCAGTACGACTAGCGGGGGACCCTACGAGCAGTACTTC.

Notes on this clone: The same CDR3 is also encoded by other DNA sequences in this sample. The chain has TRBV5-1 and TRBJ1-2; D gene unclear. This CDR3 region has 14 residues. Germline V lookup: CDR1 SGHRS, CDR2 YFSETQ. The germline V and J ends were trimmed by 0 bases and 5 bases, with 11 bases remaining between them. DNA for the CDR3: TGCGCCAGCAGCTTGGAGGGAGTCCGGTATGGCTACACCTTC. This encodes CASSLEGVRYGYTF.

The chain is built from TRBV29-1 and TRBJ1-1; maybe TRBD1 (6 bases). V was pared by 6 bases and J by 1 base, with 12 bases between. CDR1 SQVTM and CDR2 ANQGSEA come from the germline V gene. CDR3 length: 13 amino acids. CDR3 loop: CSVKDSPNTEAFF. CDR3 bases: TGCAGCGTCAAGGACAGCCCGAACACTGAAGCTTTCTTT.